This section outlines one TCR beta chain sequence together with its context. Its specificity is unknown. This sample was included in a study of T cell repertoires in cytomegalovirus infection. CDR1 and CDR2 (germline): MNHEY, SMNVEV (reference sequence). V was clipped by 8 bases and J by 5 bases; unmatched bases: 7. The CDR3 is 14 amino acids. Findings and caveats of the study: Identification of carriers of CMV plus the relevant HLA was performed using cumulative public TCR beta family frequency.

One entry per CDR3 protein, called by TCRdb with MiXCR from the reads. This sample has about 830,000 distinct CDR3 sequences, with 30% to 35% found just once. V and J are TRBV27 and TRBJ1-4; 8 bases are a match to TRBD1. The sequence derives from a human donor in good health (CMV status not recorded). Some clones in this sample may be carry-over from other donors' samples. This material consisted of cultured CD8+ T cells from PBMCs, taken from culture after CMV antigen stimulation. The chain's CDR3 is CASRDRRINEKLFF. The CDR3 coding sequence is TGTGCCAGCCGGGACAGGAGGATCAATGAAAAACTGTTTTTT.